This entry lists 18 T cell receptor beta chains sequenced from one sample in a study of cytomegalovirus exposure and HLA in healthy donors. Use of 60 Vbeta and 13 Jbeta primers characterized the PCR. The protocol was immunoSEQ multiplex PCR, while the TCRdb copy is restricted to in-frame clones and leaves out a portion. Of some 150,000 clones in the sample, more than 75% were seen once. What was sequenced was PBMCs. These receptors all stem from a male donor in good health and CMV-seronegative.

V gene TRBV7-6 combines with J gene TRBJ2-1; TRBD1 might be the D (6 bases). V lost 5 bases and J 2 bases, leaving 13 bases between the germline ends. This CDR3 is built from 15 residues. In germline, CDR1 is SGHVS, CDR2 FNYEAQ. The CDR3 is CASSPPPGAYNEQFF. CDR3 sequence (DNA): TGTGCCAGCAGCCCCCCCCCAGGGGCCTACAATGAGCAGTTCTTC.

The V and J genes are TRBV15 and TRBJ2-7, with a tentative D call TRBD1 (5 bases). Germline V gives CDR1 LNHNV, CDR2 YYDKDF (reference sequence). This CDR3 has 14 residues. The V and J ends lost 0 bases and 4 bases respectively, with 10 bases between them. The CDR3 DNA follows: TGTGCCACCAGCAGAGAGAGGCAGGGTTACGAGCAGTACTTC. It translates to CATSRERQGYEQYF.

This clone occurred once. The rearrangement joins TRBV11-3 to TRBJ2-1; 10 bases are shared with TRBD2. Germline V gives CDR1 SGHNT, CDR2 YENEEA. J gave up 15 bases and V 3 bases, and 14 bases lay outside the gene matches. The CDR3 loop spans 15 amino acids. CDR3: CASSFALAGGGGLFF. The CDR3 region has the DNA TGTGCCAGCAGCTTCGCTTTAGCGGGGGGCGGAGGTCTGTTCTTC.

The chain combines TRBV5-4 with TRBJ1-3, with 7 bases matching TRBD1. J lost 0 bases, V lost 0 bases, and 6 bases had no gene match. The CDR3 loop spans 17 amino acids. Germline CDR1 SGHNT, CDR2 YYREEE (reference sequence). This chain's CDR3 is CASSLGGDSDSGNTIYF. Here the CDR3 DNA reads TGTGCCAGCAGCTTGGGCGGGGACAGCGACTCTGGAAACACCATATATTTT.

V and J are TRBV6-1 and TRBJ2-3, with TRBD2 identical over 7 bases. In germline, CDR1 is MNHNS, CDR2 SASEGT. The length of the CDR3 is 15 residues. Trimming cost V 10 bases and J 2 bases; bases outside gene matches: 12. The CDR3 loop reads CATRPTAGFTDTQYF. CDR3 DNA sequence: TGTGCCACCAGACCCACAGCGGGGTTCACAGATACGCAGTATTTT.

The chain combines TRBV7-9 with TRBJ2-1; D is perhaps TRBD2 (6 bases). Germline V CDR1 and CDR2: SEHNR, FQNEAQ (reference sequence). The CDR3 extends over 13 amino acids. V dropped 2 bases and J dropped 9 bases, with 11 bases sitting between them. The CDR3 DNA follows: TGTGCCAGCAGCTTATCCGGGGGTGGTGAGCAGTTCTTC. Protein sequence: CASSLSGGGEQFF.

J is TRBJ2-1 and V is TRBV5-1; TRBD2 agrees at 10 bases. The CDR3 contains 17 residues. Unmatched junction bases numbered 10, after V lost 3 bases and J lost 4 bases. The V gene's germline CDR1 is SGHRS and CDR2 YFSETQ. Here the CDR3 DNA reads TGCGCCAGCAGCTCCGCGCCGGGACTAGCGAAATACAATGAGCAGTTCTTC. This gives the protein CASSSAPGLAKYNEQFF.

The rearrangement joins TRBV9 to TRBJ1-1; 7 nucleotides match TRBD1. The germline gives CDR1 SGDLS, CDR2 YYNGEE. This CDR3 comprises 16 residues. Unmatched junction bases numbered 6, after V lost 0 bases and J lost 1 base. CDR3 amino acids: CASSVGQGLGNTEAFF. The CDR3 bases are TGTGCCAGCAGCGTAGGACAGGGTTTAGGGAACACTGAAGCTTTCTTT.

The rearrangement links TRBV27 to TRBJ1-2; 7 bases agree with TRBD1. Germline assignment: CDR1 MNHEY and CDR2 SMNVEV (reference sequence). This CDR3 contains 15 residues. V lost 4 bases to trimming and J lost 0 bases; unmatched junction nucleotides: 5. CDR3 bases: TGTGCCAGCAGTTCAGACAGGGACGCTAACTATGGCTACACCTTC. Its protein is CASSSDRDANYGYTF.

The CDR3 DNA reads as TGTGCCAGCAGTTGGGACCAGCCGGGGGCAGATACGCAGTATTTT. Translation: CASSWDQPGADTQYF. The chain links TRBV5-8 to TRBJ2-3; a weak D match, TRBD2 (6 bases). Germline V gene sequence: CDR1 SGHTS, CDR2 YDEGEE. CDR3 size: 15 residues. Trimming shortened V by 5 bases and J by 4 bases, and 17 bases separated the two germline ends. The variable domain in full, completed from reference TRBV5-8 and TRBJ2-3, reads EAGVTQSPTHLIKTRGQQATLRCSPISGHTSVYWYQQALGLGLQFLLWYDEGEERNRGNFPPRFSGRQFPNYSSELNVNALELEDSALYLCASSWDQPGADTQYFGPGTRLTVL.

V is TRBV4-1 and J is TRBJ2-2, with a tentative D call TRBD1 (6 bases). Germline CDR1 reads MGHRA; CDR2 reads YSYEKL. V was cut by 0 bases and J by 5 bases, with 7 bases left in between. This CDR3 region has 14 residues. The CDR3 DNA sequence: TGCGCCAGCAGCCAAGAAGGGGGAACCGGGGAGCTGTTTTTT. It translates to CASSQEGGTGELFF.

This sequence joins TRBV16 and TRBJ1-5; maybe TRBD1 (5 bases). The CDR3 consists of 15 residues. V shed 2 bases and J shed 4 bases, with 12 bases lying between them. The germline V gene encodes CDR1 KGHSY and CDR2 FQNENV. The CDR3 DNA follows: TGTGCCAGCAGCCAAGGGCAGGGTGGGAATCAGCCCCAGCATTTT. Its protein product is CASSQGQGGNQPQHF.

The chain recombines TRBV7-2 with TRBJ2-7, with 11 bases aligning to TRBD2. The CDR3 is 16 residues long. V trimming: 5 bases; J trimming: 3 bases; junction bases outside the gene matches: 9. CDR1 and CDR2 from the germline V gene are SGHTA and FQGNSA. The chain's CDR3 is CASSRSSGGDNYEQYF. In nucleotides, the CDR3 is TGTGCCAGCAGCAGGAGTAGCGGGGGGGATAACTACGAGCAGTACTTC. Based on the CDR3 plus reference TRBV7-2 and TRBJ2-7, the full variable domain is GAGVSQSPSNKVTEKGKDVELRCDPISGHTALYWYRQSLGQGLEFLIYFQGNSAPDKSGLPSDRFSAERTGGSVSTLTIQRTQQEDSAVYLCASSRSSGGDNYEQYFGPGTRLTVT.

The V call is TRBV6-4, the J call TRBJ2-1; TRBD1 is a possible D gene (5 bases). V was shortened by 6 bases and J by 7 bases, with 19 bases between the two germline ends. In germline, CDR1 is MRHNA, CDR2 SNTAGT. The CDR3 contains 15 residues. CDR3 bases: TGTGCCAGCAGAGAGGAGATGGGGCCCTGGAATGAGCAGTTCTTC. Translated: CASREEMGPWNEQFF.

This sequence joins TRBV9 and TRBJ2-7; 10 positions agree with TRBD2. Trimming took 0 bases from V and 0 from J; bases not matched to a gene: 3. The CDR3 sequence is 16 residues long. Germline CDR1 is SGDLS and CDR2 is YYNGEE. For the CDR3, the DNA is TGTGCCAGCAGCGTAGGTAGCGGGGGGTCCTCCTACGAGCAGTACTTC. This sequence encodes CASSVGSGGSSYEQYF.

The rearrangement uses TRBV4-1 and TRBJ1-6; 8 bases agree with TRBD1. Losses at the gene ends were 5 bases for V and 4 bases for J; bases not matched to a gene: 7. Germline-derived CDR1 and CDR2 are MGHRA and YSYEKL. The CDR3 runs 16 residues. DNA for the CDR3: TGCGCCAGCAGCGGACGGACAGGGTTTTATAATTCACCCCTCCACTTT. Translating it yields CASSGRTGFYNSPLHF.

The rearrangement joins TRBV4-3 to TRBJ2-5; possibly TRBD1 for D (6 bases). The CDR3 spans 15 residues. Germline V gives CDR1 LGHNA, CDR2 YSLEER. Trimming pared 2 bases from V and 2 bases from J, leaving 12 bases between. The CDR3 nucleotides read TGCGCCAGCAGCCAACAGTTCACAGGGCAAGAGACCCAGTACTTC. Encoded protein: CASSQQFTGQETQYF.

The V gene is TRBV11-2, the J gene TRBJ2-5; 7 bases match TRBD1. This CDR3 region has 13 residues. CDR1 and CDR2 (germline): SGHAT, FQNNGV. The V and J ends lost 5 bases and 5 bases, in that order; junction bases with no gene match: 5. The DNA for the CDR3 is TGTGCCAGCAGCCAGGGGGATGGGGAGACCCAGTACTTC. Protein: CASSQGDGETQYF.